This T cell receptor (beta chain) stems from a study of blood T cell repertoires in COVID-19. On the study more broadly: From T cells, B-cell-depleted T cells, or PBMCs came the material, which was cDNA or gDNA.

In the authors' workflow: Estimation of nucleated cell counts was performed using reference gene primer amplification. TCRdb keeps only in-frame clones here, not all; method: immunoSEQ multiplex PCR. For V, J and clone size, that table is used; D and trimming come from the DNA. The data show approximately 300,000 clones, with more than 85% seen just once and about 18% held by the top ten. Cohort placement rested on clinical history that participants reported themselves. Recovered status applied to Cohort 3 donors who had two consecutive negative PCRs. It also applied to those with clearance or with symptom resolution. The CDR3 runs to 13 residues. The ends were cut back, 7 bases at V and 2 bases at J, with 10 bases in the middle. Germline values: CDR1 MNHNY, CDR2 SVGAGI (reference sequence).

This TCR came from a woman under 40 who had recovered from COVID-19. The sequenced material came from PBMCs or T cells enriched from blood (not recorded which). This chain links TRBV6-6 with TRBJ2-3; D remains ambiguous. CDR3 sequence reads: CASILPSTDTQYF. CDR3 nucleotides: TGTGCCAGCATCCTACCATCCACAGATACGCAGTATTTT.